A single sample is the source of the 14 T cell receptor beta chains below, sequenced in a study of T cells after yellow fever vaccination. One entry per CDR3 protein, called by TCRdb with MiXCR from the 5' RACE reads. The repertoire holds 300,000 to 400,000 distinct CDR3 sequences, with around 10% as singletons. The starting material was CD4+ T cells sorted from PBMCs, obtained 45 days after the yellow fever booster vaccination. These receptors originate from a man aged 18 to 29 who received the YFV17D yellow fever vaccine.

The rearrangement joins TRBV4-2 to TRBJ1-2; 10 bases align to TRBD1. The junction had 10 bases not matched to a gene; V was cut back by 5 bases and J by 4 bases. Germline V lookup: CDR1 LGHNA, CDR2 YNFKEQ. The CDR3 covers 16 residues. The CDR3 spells CASSVTGGAWGYGYTF. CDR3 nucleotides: TGTGCCAGCAGCGTGACAGGGGGCGCGTGGGGCTATGGCTACACCTTC.

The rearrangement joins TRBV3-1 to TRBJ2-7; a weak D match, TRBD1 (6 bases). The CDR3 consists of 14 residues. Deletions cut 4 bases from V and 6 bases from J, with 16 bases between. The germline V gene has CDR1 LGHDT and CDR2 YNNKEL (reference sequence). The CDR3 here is CASSPGHRAGEQYV. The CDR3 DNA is TGTGCCAGCAGCCCGGGACACAGGGCGGGCGAGCAGTACGTC.

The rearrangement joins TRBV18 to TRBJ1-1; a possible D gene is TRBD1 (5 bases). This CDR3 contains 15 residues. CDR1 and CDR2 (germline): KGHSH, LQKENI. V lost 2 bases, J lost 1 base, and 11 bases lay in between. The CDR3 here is CASSPSSGKNTEAFF. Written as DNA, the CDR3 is TGTGCCAGCTCACCATCATCAGGGAAGAACACTGAAGCTTTCTTT.

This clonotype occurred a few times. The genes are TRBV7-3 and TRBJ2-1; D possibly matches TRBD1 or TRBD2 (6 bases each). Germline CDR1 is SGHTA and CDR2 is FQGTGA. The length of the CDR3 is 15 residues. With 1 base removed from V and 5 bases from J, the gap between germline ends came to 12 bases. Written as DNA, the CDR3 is TGTGCCAGCAGCTTAAGACGGGGGCAGAACAATGAGCAGTTCTTC. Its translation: CASSLRRGQNNEQFF. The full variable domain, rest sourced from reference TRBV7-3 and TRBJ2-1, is GAGVSQTPSNKVTEKGKYVELRCDPISGHTALYWYRQSLGQGPEFLIYFQGTGAADDSGLPNDRFFAVRPEGSVSTLKIQRTERGDSAVYLCASSLRRGQNNEQFFGPGTRLTVL.

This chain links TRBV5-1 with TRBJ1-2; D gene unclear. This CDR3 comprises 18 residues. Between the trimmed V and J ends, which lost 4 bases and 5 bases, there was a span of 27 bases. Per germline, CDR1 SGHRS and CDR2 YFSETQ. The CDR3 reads CASSLLSPGPGKIYGYTF. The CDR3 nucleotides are TGCGCCAGCAGCCTATTAAGCCCCGGGCCGGGGAAAATATATGGCTACACCTTC.

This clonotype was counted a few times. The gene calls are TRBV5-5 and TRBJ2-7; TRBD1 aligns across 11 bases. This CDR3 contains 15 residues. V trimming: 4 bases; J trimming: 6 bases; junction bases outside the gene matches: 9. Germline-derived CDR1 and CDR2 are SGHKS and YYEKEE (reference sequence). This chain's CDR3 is CASSARTGGGPEQYV. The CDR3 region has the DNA TGTGCCAGCAGCGCCCGGACAGGGGGCGGTCCCGAGCAGTACGTC.

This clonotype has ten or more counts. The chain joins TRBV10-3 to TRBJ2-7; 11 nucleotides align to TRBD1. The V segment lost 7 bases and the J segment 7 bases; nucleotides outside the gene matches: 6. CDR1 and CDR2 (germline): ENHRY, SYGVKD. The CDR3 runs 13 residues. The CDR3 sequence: CAIKGQGAVEQYV. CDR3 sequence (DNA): TGTGCCATCAAAGGACAGGGGGCGGTTGAGCAGTACGTC.

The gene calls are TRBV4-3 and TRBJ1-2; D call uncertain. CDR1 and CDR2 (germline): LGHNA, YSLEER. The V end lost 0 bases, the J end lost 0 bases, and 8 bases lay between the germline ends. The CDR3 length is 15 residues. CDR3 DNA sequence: TGCGCCAGCAGCCAAGAACAGCTGGCTAACTATGGCTACACCTTC. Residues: CASSQEQLANYGYTF.

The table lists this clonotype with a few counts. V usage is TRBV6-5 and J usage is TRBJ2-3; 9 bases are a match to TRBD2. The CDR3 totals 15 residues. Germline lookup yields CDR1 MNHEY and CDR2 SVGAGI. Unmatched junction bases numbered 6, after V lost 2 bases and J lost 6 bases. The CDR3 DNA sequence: TGTGCCAGCAGTTACGGGGAGACTAGCGGTGATACGCAGTATTTT. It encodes CASSYGETSGDTQYF.

In nucleotides, the CDR3 is TGTGCCAGCAGCTTCTCCGGGCGGAACACTGAAGCTTTCTTT. Translated, it gives CASSFSGRNTEAFF. The V gene is TRBV7-9, the J gene TRBJ1-1; D is unresolved. This CDR3 has 14 amino acids. Trimming pared 3 bases from V and 1 base from J, leaving 9 bases between. Germline V gene data show CDR1 as SEHNR and CDR2 as FQNEAQ (reference sequence).

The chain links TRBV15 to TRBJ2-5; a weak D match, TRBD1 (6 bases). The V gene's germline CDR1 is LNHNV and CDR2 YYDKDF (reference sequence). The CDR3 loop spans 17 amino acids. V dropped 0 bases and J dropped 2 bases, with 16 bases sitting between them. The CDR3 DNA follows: TGTGCCACCAGCAGAGATTTAGGCGGACAGAGGCAAGAGACCCAGTACTTC. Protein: CATSRDLGGQRQETQYF.

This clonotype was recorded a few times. CDR3 bases: TGTGCCAGCAAGGAACAGGGGGCGAGCGGCTACACCTTC. Its protein product is CASKEQGASGYTF. V and J are TRBV2 and TRBJ1-2; 9 positions agree with TRBD1. Germline CDR1 SNHLY, CDR2 FYNNEI. The CDR3 has 13 residues. V gave up 7 bases and J gave up 8 bases; unmatched junction bases: 8.

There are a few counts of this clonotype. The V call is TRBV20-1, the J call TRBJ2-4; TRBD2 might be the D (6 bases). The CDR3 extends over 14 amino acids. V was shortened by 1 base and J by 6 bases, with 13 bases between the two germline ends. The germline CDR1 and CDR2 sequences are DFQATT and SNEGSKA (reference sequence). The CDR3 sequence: CSARARTIPNIQYF. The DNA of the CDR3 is TGCAGTGCTAGAGCCCGGACTATACCAAACATTCAGTACTTC.

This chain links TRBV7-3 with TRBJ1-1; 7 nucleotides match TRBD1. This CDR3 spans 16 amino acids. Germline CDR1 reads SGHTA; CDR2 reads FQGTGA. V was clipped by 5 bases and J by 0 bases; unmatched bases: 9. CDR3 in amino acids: CASSATPGQMNTEAFF. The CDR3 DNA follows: TGTGCCAGCAGCGCTACACCGGGACAGATGAACACTGAAGCTTTCTTT.